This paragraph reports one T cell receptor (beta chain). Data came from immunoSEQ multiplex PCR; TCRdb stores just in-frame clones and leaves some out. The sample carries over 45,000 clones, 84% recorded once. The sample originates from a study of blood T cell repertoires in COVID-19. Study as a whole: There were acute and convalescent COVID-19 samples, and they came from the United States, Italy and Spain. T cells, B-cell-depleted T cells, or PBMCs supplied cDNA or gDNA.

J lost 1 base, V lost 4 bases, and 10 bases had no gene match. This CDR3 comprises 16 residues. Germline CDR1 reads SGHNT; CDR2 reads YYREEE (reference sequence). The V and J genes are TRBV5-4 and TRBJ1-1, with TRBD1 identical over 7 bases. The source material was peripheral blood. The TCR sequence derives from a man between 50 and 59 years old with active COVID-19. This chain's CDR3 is CASSPEVDRTNTEAFF. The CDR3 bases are TGTGCCAGCAGCCCCGAGGTGGACAGGACGAACACTGAAGCTTTCTTT.